The source of this T cell receptor beta chain is a study of blood T cell repertoires in COVID-19. Study as a whole: Samples of COVID-19 (acute and convalescent) were obtained from the United States, Italy and Spain.

The CDR3 covers 14 residues. V dropped 0 bases and J dropped 1 base, with 6 bases sitting between them. The germline V gene has CDR1 SQVTM and CDR2 ANQGSEA. TCRdb's table, derived via immunoSEQ multiplex PCR, lists solely in-frame clones and lacks some. Among about 360,000 clones listed, 70% to 90% were seen once. The origin of this receptor is a human donor in a cohort sampled during active COVID-19. This chain joins TRBV29-1 and TRBJ1-4; D is ambiguous. The source material was peripheral blood. The CDR3 bases are TGCAGCGTTGAAGAGTCGGGAACTAATGAAAAACTGTTTTTT. It translates to CSVEESGTNEKLFF.